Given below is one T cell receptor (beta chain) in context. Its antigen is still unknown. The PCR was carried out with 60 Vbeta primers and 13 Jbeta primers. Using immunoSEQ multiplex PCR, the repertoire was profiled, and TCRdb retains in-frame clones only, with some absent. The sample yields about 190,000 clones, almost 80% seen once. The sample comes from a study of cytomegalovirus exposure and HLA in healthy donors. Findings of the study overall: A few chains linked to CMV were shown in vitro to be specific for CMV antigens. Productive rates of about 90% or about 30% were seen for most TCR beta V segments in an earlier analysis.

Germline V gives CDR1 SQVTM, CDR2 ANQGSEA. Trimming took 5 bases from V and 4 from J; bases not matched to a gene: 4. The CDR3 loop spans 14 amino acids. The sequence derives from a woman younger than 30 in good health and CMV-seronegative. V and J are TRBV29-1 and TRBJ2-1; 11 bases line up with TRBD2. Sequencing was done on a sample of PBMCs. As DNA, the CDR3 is TGCAGCGTTTCGACTAGCGGGACATACAATGAGCAGTTCTTC. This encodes CSVSTSGTYNEQFF.